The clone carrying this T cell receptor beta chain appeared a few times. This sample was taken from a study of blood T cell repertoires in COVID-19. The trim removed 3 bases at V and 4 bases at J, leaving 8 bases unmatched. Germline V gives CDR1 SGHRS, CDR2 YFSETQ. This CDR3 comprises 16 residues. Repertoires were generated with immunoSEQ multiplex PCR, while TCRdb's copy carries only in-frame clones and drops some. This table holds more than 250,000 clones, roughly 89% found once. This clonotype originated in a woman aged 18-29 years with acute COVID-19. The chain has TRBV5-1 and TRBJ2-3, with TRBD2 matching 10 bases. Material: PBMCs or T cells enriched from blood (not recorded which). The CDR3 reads CASSSLTSGVPDTQYF. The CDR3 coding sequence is TGCGCCAGCAGCTCATTAACTAGCGGGGTCCCAGATACGCAGTATTTT.